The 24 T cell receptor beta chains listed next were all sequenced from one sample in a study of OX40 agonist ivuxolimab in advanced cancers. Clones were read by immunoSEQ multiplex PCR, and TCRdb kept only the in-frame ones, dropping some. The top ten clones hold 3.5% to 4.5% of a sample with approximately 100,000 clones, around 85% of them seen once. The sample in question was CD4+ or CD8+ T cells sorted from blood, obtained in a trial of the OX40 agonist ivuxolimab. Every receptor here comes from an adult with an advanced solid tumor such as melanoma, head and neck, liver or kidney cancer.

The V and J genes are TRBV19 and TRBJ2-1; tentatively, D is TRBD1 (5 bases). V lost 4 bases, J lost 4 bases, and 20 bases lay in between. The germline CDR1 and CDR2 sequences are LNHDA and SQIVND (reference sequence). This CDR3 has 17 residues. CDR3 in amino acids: CASSTYLQGLNYNEQFF. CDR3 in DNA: TGTGCCAGTAGTACCTACCTGCAGGGCCTTAATTACAATGAGCAGTTCTTC.

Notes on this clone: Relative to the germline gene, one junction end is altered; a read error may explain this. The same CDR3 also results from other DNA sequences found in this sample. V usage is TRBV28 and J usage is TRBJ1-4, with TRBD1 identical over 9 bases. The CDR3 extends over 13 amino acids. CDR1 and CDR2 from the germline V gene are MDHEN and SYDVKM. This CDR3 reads CASSLTGGEKLFF. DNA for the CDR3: TGTGCCAGCAGTTTGACAGGGGGTGAAAAGCTGTTTTTT.

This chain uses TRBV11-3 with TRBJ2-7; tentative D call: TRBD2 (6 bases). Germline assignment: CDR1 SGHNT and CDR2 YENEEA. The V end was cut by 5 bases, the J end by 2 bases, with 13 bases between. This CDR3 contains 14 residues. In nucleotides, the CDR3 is TGTGCCAGCAGCCCCCGGGACTCGACCTACGAGCAGTACTTC. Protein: CASSPRDSTYEQYF.

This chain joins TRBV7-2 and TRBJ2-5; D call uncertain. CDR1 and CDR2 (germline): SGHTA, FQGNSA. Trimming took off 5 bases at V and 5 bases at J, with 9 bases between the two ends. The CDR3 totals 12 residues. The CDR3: CASSPQAETQYF. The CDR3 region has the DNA TGTGCCAGCAGCCCTCAAGCGGAGACCCAGTACTTC.

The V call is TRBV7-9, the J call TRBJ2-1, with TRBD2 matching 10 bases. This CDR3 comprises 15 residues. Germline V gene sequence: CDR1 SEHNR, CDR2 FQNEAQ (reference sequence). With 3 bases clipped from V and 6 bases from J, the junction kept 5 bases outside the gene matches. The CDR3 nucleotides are TGTGCCAGCAGCTTCTCTAGCGGGGGTGCCAATGAGCAGTTCTTC. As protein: CASSFSSGGANEQFF.

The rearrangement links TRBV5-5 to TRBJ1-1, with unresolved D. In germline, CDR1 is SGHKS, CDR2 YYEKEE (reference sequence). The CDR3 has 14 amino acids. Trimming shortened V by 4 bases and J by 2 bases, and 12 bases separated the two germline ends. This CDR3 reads CASSLQTQNTEAFF. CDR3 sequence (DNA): TGTGCCAGCAGCCTACAGACACAAAACACTGAAGCTTTCTTT.

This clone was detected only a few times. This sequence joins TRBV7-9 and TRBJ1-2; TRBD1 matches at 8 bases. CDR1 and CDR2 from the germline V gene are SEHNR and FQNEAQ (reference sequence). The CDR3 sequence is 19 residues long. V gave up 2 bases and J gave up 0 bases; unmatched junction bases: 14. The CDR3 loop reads CASSLSPARQGWSNYGYTF. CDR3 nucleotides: TGTGCCAGCAGCTTAAGCCCCGCACGACAGGGGTGGTCTAACTATGGCTACACCTTC.

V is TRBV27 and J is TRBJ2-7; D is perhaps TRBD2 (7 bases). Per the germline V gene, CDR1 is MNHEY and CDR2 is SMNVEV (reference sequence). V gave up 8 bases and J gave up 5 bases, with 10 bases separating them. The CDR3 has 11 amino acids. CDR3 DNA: TGTGCCAGCTGGGGGGGCCACGAGCAGTACTTC. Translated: CASWGGHEQYF.

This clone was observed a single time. CDR3 nucleotide sequence: TGTGCCAGTAGTATAGGGATAGGTAGCGGGAGTGGAATCACAGATACGCAGTATTTT. Translating it yields CASSIGIGSGSGITDTQYF. V is TRBV19 and J is TRBJ2-3; the match to TRBD2 covers 9 bases. V dropped 1 base and J dropped 2; count of bases not matched to a gene: 13. This CDR3 spans 19 amino acids. The germline CDR1 and CDR2 sequences are LNHDA and SQIVND (reference sequence). The full variable domain, in which reference TRBV19 and TRBJ2-3 provide the parts outside the CDR3, is DGGITQSPKYLFRKEGQNVTLSCEQNLNHDAMYWYRQDPGQGLRLIYYSQIVNDFQKGDIAEGYSVSREKKESFPLTVTSAQKNPTAFYLCASSIGIGSGSGITDTQYFGPGTRLTVL.

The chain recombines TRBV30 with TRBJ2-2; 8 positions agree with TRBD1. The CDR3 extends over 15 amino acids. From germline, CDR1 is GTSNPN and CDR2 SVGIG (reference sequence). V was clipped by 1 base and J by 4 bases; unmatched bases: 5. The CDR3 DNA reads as TGTGCCTGGAGTGAGTCAGGGGGCATCACCGGGGAGCTGTTTTTT. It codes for CAWSESGGITGELFF.

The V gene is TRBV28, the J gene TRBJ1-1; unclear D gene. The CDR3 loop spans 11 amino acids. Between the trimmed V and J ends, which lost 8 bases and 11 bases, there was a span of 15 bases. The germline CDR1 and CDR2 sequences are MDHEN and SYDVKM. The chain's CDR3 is CASAISKTAFF. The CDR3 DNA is TGTGCCAGCGCAATTAGTAAGACGGCTTTCTTT. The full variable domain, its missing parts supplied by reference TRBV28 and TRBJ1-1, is DVKVTQSSRYLVKRTGEKVFLECVQDMDHENMFWYRQDPGLGLRLIYFSYDVKMKEKGDIPEGYSVSREKKERFSLILESASTNQTSMYLCASAISKTAFFGQGTRLTVV.

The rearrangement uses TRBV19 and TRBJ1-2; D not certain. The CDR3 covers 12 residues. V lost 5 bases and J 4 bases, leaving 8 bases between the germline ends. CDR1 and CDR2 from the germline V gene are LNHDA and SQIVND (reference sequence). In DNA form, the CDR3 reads TGTGCCAGTAGTCCCCACAGCTATGGCTACACCTTC. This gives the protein CASSPHSYGYTF.

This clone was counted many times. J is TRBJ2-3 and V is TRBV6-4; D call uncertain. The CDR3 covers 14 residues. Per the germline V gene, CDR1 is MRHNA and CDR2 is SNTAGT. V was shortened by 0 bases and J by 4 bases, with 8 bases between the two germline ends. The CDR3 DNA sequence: TGTGCCAGCAGTGACTCCCAGGAAGCAGATACGCAGTATTTT. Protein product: CASSDSQEADTQYF.

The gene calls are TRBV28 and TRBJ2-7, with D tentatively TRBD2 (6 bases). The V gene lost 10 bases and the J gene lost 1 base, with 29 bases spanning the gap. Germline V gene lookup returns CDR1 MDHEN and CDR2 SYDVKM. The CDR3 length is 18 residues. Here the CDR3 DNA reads TGTGCCAACCCCCCGGGACTCGAGTTAAAAGGGGTATCCTACGAGCAGTACTTC. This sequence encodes CANPPGLELKGVSYEQYF.

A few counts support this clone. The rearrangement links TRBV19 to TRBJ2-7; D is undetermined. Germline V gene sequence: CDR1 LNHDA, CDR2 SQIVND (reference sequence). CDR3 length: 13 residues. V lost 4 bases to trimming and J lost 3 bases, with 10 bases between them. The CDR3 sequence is CASSNTLGYEQYF. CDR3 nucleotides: TGTGCCAGTAGTAATACGCTAGGCTACGAGCAGTACTTC.

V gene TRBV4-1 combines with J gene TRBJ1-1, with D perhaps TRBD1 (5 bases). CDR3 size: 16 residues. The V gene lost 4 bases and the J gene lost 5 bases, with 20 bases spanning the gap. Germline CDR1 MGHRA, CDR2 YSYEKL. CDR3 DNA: TGCGCCAGCAGCCCCGAATCGGCCGGGGCATGGACTGAAGCTTTCTTT. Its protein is CASSPESAGAWTEAFF.

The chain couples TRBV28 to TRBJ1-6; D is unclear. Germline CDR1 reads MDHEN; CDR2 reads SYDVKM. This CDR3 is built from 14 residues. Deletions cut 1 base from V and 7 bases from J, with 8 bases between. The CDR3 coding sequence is TGTGCCAGCAGTTTATTCGAGAACAATTCACCCCTCCACTTT. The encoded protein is CASSLFENNSPLHF. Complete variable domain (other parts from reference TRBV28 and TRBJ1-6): DVKVTQSSRYLVKRTGEKVFLECVQDMDHENMFWYRQDPGLGLRLIYFSYDVKMKEKGDIPEGYSVSREKKERFSLILESASTNQTSMYLCASSLFENNSPLHFGNGTRLTVT.

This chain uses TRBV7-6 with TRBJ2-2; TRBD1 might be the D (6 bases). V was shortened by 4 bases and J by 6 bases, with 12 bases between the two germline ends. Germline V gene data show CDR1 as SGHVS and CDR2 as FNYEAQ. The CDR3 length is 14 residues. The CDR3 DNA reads TGTGCCAGCAGCTCAACCTGGACAGCCGGGGAGCTGTTTTTT. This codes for CASSSTWTAGELFF.

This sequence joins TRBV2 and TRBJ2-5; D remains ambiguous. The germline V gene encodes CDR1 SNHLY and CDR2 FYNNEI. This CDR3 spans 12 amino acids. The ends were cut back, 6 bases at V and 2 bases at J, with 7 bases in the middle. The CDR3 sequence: CASRSTQETQYF. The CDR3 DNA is TGTGCCAGCAGATCAACACAAGAGACCCAGTACTTC.

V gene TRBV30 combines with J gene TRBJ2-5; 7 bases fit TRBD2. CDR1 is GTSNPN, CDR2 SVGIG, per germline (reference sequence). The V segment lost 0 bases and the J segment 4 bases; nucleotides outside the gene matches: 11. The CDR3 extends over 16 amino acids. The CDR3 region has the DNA TGTGCCTGGAGTGTGGGAGGGAGCAGCAAGGGAGAGACCCAGTACTTC. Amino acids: CAWSVGGSSKGETQYF.

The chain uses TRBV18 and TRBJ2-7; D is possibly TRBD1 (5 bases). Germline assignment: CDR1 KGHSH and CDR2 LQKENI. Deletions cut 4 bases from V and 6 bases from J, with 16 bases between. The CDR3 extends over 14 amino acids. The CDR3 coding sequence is TGTGCCAGCTCACGCCCCGAGATTAGGGGCGAGCAGTACTTC. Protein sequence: CASSRPEIRGEQYF.

DNA of the CDR3: TGTGCCAGCAGTTTGGAGTGGGGTACTGAAGCTTTCTTT. This encodes CASSLEWGTEAFF. The rearrangement joins TRBV28 to TRBJ1-1; D not resolved. From germline, CDR1 is MDHEN and CDR2 SYDVKM. Trimming stripped 3 bases from V and 5 bases from J, with 10 bases between. The CDR3 runs 13 residues.

The CDR3 region has the DNA TGTGCCAGCAGCGGGCGGTATAAGGGGCGCGAGCAGTACTTC. This translates into CASSGRYKGREQYF. The chain carries TRBV7-9 and TRBJ2-7; maybe TRBD1 (5 bases). This CDR3 contains 14 residues. In germline, CDR1 is SEHNR, CDR2 FQNEAQ (reference sequence). V dropped 5 bases and J dropped 6 bases, with 17 bases sitting between them.

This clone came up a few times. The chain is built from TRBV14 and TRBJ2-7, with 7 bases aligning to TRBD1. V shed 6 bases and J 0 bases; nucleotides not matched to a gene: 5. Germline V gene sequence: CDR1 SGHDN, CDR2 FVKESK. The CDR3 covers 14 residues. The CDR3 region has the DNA TGTGCCAGCAGACTGACAGGGACCTCCTACGAGCAGTACTTC. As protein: CASRLTGTSYEQYF.